Here is one T cell receptor (beta chain) with its context. The repertoire was sequenced with immunoSEQ multiplex PCR; TCRdb's copy has only in-frame clones and lacks some. The table records some 49,000 clones, 93% of them present only once. Those enrolled in Seattle joined during active infection and were followed longitudinally afterward. The source of the sample is a study of blood T cell repertoires in COVID-19. On the study more broadly: Italy, Spain and the United States were the sources of the convalescent and acute COVID-19 samples. PBMCs, B-cell-depleted T cells, or T cells were the source of the cDNA or gDNA that made up the material.

The receptor comes from a man aged 60-69 years with COVID-19, enrolled during active disease. Material: peripheral blood.

The CDR3 nucleotides read TGTGCCAGCAGCTTAGCCGCAGGGACCTACAATGAGCAGTTCTTC. Translated: CASSLAAGTYNEQFF. The gene calls are TRBV7-2 and TRBJ2-1, with D possibly matching TRBD1 (5 bases). The CDR3 runs 15 residues. Germline CDR1 and CDR2: SGHTA and FQGNSA. The V end was cut by 0 bases, the J end by 2 bases, with 8 bases between.